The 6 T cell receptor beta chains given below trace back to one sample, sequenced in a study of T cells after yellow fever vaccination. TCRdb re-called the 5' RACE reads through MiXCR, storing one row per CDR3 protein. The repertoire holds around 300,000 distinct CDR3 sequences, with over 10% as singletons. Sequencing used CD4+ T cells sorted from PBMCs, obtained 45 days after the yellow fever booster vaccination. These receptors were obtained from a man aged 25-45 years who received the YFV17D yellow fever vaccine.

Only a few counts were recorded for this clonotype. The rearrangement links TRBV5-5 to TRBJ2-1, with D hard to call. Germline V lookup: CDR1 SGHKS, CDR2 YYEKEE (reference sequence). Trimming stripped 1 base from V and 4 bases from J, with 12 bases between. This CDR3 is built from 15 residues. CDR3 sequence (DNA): TGTGCCAGCAGCTTGTTCGGGCGGCAATACAATGAGCAGTTCTTC. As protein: CASSLFGRQYNEQFF.

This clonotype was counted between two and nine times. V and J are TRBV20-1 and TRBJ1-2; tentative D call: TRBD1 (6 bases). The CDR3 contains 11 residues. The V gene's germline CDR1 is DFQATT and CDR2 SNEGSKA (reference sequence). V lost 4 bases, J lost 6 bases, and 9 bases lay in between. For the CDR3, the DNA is TGCAGTGCTACAGGGGAGGATGGCTACACCTTC. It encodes CSATGEDGYTF.

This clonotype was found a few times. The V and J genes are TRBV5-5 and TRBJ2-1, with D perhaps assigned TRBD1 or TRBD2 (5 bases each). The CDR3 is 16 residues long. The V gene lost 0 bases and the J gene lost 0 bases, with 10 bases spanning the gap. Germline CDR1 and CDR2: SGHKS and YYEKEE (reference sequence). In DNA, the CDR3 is TGTGCCAGCAGCTTGGGGTGGGACCCCTCCTACAATGAGCAGTTCTTC. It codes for CASSLGWDPSYNEQFF. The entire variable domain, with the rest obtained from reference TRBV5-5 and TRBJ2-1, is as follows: DAGVTQSPTHLIKTRGQQVTLRCSPISGHKSVSWYQQVLGQGPQFIFQYYEKEERGRGNFPDRFSARQFPNYSSELNVNALLLGDSALYLCASSLGWDPSYNEQFFGPGTRLTVL.

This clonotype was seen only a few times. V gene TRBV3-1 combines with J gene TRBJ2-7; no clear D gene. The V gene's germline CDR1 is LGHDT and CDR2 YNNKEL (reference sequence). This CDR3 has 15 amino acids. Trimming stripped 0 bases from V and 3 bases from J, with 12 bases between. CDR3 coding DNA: TGTGCCAGCAGCCAAGATCTGATCGCAGACTACGAGCAGTACTTC. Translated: CASSQDLIADYEQYF.

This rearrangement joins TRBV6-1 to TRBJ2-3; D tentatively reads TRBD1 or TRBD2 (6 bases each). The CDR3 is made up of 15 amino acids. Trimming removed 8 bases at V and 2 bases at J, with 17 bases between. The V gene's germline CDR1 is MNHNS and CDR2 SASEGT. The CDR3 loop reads CASQRGVAFTDTQYF. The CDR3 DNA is TGTGCCAGCCAAAGGGGGGTAGCTTTCACAGATACGCAGTATTTT.

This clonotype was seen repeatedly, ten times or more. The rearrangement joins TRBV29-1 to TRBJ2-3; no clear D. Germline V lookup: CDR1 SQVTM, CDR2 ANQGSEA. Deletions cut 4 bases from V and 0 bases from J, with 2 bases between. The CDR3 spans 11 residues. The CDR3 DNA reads TGCAGCGTTGGGAGCACAGATACGCAGTATTTT. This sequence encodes CSVGSTDTQYF.